The 24 T cell receptor beta chains below come from one sample, sequenced in a study of beta chain features in type 1 diabetes. Study-level results: TCRB CDR3s were moderately but significantly shorter in Type 1 diabetes patients in all four CD4+ subsets.

Isolated RNA was reverse transcribed in full, so expressed TCRB transcripts were sequenced. Generated by immunoSEQ multiplex PCR, the TCRdb table keeps only in-frame clones and is missing some. Of approximately 170,000 clones in the sample, 63% were seen once. The antigens these receptors bind are not known. The specimen was naive CD4+ T cells from blood. The source is a man under 40 with type 1 diabetes.

The gene calls are TRBV7-2 and TRBJ2-4, with 10 bases matching TRBD1. V gave up 4 bases and J gave up 2 bases; unmatched junction bases: 2. CDR3 length: 15 amino acids. From germline, CDR1 is SGHTA and CDR2 FQGNSA. CDR3 amino acids: CASSSDRGTKNIQYF. As DNA, the CDR3 is TGTGCCAGCAGCTCGGACAGGGGGACCAAAAACATTCAGTACTTC.

This clone was seen only once. The rearrangement joins TRBV21-1 to TRBJ1-2. TRBV21-1 is recorded as a pseudogene. The CDR3 contains 18 residues. CDR3 in amino acids: CASSKGETGLLWGYGYTF. The CDR3, as DNA: TGTGCCAGCAGCAAAGGGGAAACGGGCCTCCTTTGGGGCTATGGCTACACCTTC.

DNA of the CDR3: TGTGCCAGCAGTGACGGCTATAGCAATCAGCCCCAGCATTTT. As protein: CASSDGYSNQPQHF. V usage is TRBV2 and J usage is TRBJ1-5; D gene unclear. The CDR3 has 14 amino acids. The V and J ends lost 3 bases and 0 bases respectively, with 6 bases between them. Germline V gene data show CDR1 as SNHLY and CDR2 as FYNNEI.

The CDR3 DNA reads TGTGCCAGCAGTTACCCCGGGACAGGGAGCTACGAGCAGTACTTC. Translated: CASSYPGTGSYEQYF. The chain couples TRBV6-6 to TRBJ2-7; 9 positions agree with TRBD1. This CDR3 comprises 15 residues. V lost 2 bases and J lost 3; bases outside the gene matches: 5. Per germline, CDR1 MNHNY and CDR2 SVGAGI (reference sequence).

Comments on this clone: This sample also contains other DNA sequences that code for the same CDR3. The rearrangement uses TRBV25-1 and TRBJ2-7; D not resolved. V shed 9 bases and J shed 0 bases, with 9 bases lying between them. Germline assignment: CDR1 MGHDK and CDR2 SYGVNS. CDR3 size: 12 residues. As DNA, the CDR3 is TGTGCCAGTAACCAGGACTCCTACGAGCAGTACTTC. Translation gives CASNQDSYEQYF.

This clone was recorded a few times. This rearrangement joins TRBV30 to TRBJ1-5; TRBD1 is a possible D gene (5 bases). V was trimmed by 3 bases and J by 4 bases, leaving 13 bases between them. CDR3 size: 14 residues. The V gene's germline CDR1 is GTSNPN and CDR2 SVGIG (reference sequence). The CDR3 nucleotides are TGTGCCTGGAGCCCGCCAGGACAAAATCAGCCCCAGCATTTT. Translation: CAWSPPGQNQPQHF.

This rearrangement joins TRBV6-5 to TRBJ1-6; D possibly corresponds to TRBD1 (5 bases). CDR3 size: 15 residues. Per germline, CDR1 MNHEY and CDR2 SVGAGI. Trimming removed 0 bases from V and 7 bases from J, with 10 bases in between. CDR3 region: CASSYSGTENSPLHF. CDR3 sequence (DNA): TGTGCCAGCAGTTACTCCGGGACTGAGAATTCACCCCTCCACTTT.

The chain carries TRBV7-9 and TRBJ2-5; TRBD2 is a possible D gene (6 bases). CDR3 length: 13 amino acids. The germline V gene encodes CDR1 SEHNR and CDR2 FQNEAQ (reference sequence). Trimming pared 6 bases from V and 5 bases from J, leaving 13 bases between. The CDR3 sequence: CASRQAGGETQYF. CDR3 sequence (DNA): TGTGCCAGCAGACAAGCTGGAGGGGAGACCCAGTACTTC.

V usage is TRBV13 and J usage is TRBJ2-7, with a weak D call TRBD2 (6 bases). Trimming pared 5 bases from V and 7 bases from J, leaving 15 bases between. From germline, CDR1 is PRHDT and CDR2 FYEKMQ (reference sequence). This CDR3 comprises 13 residues. CDR3 loop: CASSQLNGGEQYF. The CDR3 DNA reads as TGTGCCAGCAGCCAGCTAAATGGAGGGGAGCAGTACTTC.

This clone was recorded a few times. The rearrangement uses TRBV12-2 and TRBJ2-5; the table's TRBD2 call for D was not verified on the DNA. TRBV12-2 is a pseudogene locus. The CDR3 consists of 15 residues. For the CDR3, the DNA is TGTGCAAGTCGCCCCAATCAGTGGAGTCAAGAGACCCAGTACTTC. It encodes CASRPNQWSQETQYF.

The chain joins TRBV29-1 to TRBJ1-2, with D uncertain. The CDR3 is made up of 13 amino acids. Germline values: CDR1 SQVTM, CDR2 ANQGSEA. Trimming pared 0 bases from V and 6 bases from J, leaving 11 bases between. This CDR3 is CSVEETGSHGYTF. The CDR3 nucleotides read TGCAGCGTTGAAGAAACGGGATCCCATGGCTACACCTTC.

In DNA, the CDR3 is TGTGCCTGGAAAGTGACTAGCGGGGGGTCAGATACGCAGTATTTT. It specifies CAWKVTSGGSDTQYF. The rearrangement joins TRBV30 to TRBJ2-3, with 13 positions matching TRBD2. Germline assignment: CDR1 GTSNPN and CDR2 SVGIG (reference sequence). The J segment lost 4 bases and the V segment lost 4 bases, leaving 5 bases of the junction unmatched. The CDR3 covers 15 residues. Using reference TRBV30 and TRBJ2-3 for the parts outside the CDR3, the full variable domain is SQTIHQWPATLVQPVGSPLSLECTVEGTSNPNLYWYRQAAGRGLQLLFYSVGIGQISSEVPQNLSASRPQDRQFILSSKKLLLSDSGFYLCAWKVTSGGSDTQYFGPGTRLTVL.

This clone was seen only once. The J gene is TRBJ2-6, the V gene TRBV9; 9 nucleotides agree with TRBD1. Germline CDR1 SGDLS, CDR2 YYNGEE. Trimming took 2 bases from V and 2 from J; bases not matched to a gene: 5. The CDR3 extends over 17 amino acids. CDR3 coding DNA: TGTGCCAGCAGCGTCACAGGGGGCGAAGCTGGGGCCAACGTCCTGACTTTC. Translating it yields CASSVTGGEAGANVLTF.

The chain has TRBV11-2 and TRBJ2-7; TRBD1 matches at 9 bases. The CDR3 length is 15 residues. V lost 3 bases and J lost 2; bases outside the gene matches: 5. Germline loops: CDR1 SGHAT, CDR2 FQNNGV. CDR3: CASSLGTGSPYEQYF. The CDR3 DNA reads as TGTGCCAGCAGCTTGGGGACAGGGTCCCCCTACGAGCAGTACTTC.

CDR3 protein: CASSAATSIGTDTQYF. DNA for the CDR3: TGTGCCAGCAGCGCAGCGACTAGCATTGGGACAGATACGCAGTATTTT. The J gene is TRBJ2-3, the V gene TRBV9; TRBD2 matches 7 bases. CDR1 is SGDLS and CDR2 is YYNGEE in the germline V gene. There are 16 residues in the CDR3. The V segment lost 3 bases and the J segment 3 bases; nucleotides outside the gene matches: 10.

The chain combines TRBV5-7 with TRBJ2-4; no firm D call. TRBV5-7 is classed as an ORF, of uncertain function. The CDR3 spans 16 residues. V was trimmed by 4 bases and J by 0 bases, leaving 14 bases between them. The CDR3 loop is CASSPTTSLAKNIQYF. The CDR3 region has the DNA TGTGCCAGCAGCCCTACGACAAGCCTAGCCAAAAACATTCAGTACTTC.

The CDR3 protein is CASSSEEGSPLHF. The CDR3, as DNA: TGTGCCAGCAGCTCGGAGGAGGGATCTCCCCTCCACTTT. The chain combines TRBV7-2 with TRBJ1-6; D not resolved. The V end lost 4 bases, the J end lost 13 bases, and 14 bases lay between the germline ends. Germline V gene lookup returns CDR1 SGHTA and CDR2 FQGNSA. CDR3 length equals 13 residues.

This chain connects TRBV4-3 to TRBJ1-1, with a weak D call TRBD1 (5 bases). V was trimmed by 0 bases and J by 3 bases, leaving 11 bases between them. CDR1 LGHNA and CDR2 YSLEER come from the germline V gene. The CDR3 is 15 residues long. The CDR3 protein is CASSQEGTLDTEAFF. CDR3 sequence (DNA): TGCGCCAGCAGCCAAGAGGGGACTTTGGACACTGAAGCTTTCTTT.

The chain recombines TRBV10-1 with TRBJ2-1; no definite D call. Germline V lookup: CDR1 WNHNN, CDR2 SYGVQD (reference sequence). The germline V and J ends were trimmed by 5 bases and 1 base, with 3 bases remaining between them. The CDR3 sequence is 12 residues long. The chain's CDR3 is CASSRSYNEQFF. In DNA, the CDR3 is TGCGCCAGCAGTCGATCCTACAATGAGCAGTTCTTC.

V usage is TRBV9 and J usage is TRBJ2-5, with a possible D match to TRBD1 (6 bases). The CDR3 covers 17 residues. V was clipped by 4 bases and J by 7 bases, with 26 bases between them. Germline V gene data show CDR1 as SGDLS and CDR2 as YYNGEE. The CDR3 region is CASSPEGSGQIKWTQYF. The CDR3 DNA sequence: TGTGCCAGCAGCCCGGAAGGGAGCGGACAGATCAAGTGGACCCAGTACTTC.

The chain couples TRBV13 to TRBJ2-3; possible D gene TRBD2, 5 bases. This CDR3 has 11 amino acids. Germline V CDR1 and CDR2: PRHDT, FYEKMQ (reference sequence). V lost 5 bases, J lost 5 bases, and 5 bases lay in between. CDR3 in amino acids: CASSRGDTQYF. The CDR3 DNA reads as TGTGCCAGCAGCCGGGGAGATACGCAGTATTTT.

This clone occurred a few times. The rearrangement links TRBV5-1 to TRBJ2-1, with 8 bases fitting TRBD1. Trimming cost V 2 bases and J 8 bases; bases outside gene matches: 3. The CDR3 is 13 residues long. CDR1 and CDR2 from the germline V gene are SGHRS and YFSETQ. CDR3 loop: CASSFQGAYEQFF. Written as DNA, the CDR3 is TGCGCCAGCAGCTTTCAGGGGGCCTATGAGCAGTTCTTC.

This chain joins TRBV29-1 and TRBJ2-3; TRBD1 might be the D (5 bases). The germline V and J ends were trimmed by 8 bases and 2 bases, with 14 bases remaining between them. The V gene's germline CDR1 is SQVTM and CDR2 ANQGSEA. This CDR3 has 13 amino acids. CDR3 loop: CSLEQANTDTQYF. DNA for the CDR3: TGCAGCCTGGAACAGGCGAACACAGATACGCAGTATTTT.

This clone turned up a few times. V and J are TRBV13 and TRBJ2-5, with D perhaps matching TRBD1 or TRBD2 (6 bases each). Germline CDR1 and CDR2: PRHDT and FYEKMQ (reference sequence). The CDR3 is 14 residues long. V lost 5 bases and J lost 5, with 15 bases in between. Written as DNA, the CDR3 is TGTGCCAGCAGCAAATACCAGGGGAGGGAGACCCAGTACTTC. It translates to CASSKYQGRETQYF.